Only a few counts were recorded for the clone carrying this TCR beta chain. This sample was taken from a study of CD8 T cells in ankylosing spondylitis. CDR3 length equals 15 residues. V was shortened by 8 bases and J by 0 bases, with 14 bases between the two germline ends. CDR1 is ENHRY and CDR2 is SYGVKD in the germline V gene. Libraries for TCR beta were made by quantitative 5'-RACE with molecular barcodes. TCRdb re-called the 5' RACE reads through MiXCR, storing one row per CDR3 protein. The table has 200,000 to 250,000 distinct CDR3 sequences, roughly a tenth seen once. Sequencing used blood, either unsorted or a sorted T cell fraction (not recorded which). This chain connects TRBV10-3 to TRBJ1-3; tentatively, D is TRBD1 (6 bases). The origin of this receptor is a male donor with ankylosing spondylitis or in good health (not recorded which). CDR3 in amino acids: CAIDGGEDSGNTIYF. CDR3 nucleotides: TGTGCCATCGACGGGGGCGAGGACTCTGGAAACACCATATATTTT.